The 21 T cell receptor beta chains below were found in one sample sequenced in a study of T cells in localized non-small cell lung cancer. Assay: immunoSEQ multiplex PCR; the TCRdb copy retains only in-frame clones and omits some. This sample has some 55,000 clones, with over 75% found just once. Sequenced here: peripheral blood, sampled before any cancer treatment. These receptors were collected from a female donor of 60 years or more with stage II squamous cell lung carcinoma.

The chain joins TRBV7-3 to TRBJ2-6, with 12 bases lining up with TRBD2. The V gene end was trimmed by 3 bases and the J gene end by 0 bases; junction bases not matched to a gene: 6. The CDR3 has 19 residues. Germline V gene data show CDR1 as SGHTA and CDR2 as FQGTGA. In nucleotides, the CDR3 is TGTGCCAGCAGCTTGCGGACTAGCGGGGTAGGCTCTGGGGCCAACGTCCTGACTTTC. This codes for CASSLRTSGVGSGANVLTF.

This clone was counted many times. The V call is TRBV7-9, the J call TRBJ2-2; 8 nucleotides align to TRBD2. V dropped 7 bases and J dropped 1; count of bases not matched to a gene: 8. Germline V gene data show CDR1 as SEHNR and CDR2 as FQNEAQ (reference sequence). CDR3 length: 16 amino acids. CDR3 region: CASTRRGAGNTGELFF. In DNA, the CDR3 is TGTGCCAGCACCCGGCGGGGGGCCGGGAACACCGGGGAGCTGTTTTTT.

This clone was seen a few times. The CDR3 reads CAWSVGWAAEAFF. The CDR3 region has the DNA TGTGCCTGGAGTGTAGGGTGGGCAGCTGAAGCTTTCTTT. The V gene is TRBV30, the J gene TRBJ1-1, with D uncertain. Germline CDR1 is GTSNPN and CDR2 is SVGIG (reference sequence). V lost 0 bases and J 6 bases, leaving 11 bases between the germline ends. The CDR3 extends over 13 amino acids.

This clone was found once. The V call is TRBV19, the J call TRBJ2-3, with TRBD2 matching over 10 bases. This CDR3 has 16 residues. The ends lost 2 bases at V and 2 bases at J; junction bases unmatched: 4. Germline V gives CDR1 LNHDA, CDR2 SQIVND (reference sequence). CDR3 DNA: TGTGCCAGTAGTATATCTAGCGGGAGCAACACAGATACGCAGTATTTT. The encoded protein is CASSISSGSNTDTQYF.

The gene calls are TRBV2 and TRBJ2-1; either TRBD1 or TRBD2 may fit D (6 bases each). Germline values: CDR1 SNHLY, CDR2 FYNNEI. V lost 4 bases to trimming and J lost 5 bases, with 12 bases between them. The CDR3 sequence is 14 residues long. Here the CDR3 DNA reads TGTGCCAGCAGTGGGGGGGCCGGTGACAATGAGCAGTTCTTC. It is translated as CASSGGAGDNEQFF.

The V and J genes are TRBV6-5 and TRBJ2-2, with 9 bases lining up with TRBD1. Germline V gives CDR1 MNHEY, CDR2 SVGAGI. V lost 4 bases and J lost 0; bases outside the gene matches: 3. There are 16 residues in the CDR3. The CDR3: CASSSWTGANTGELFF. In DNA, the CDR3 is TGTGCCAGCAGTTCCTGGACAGGGGCGAACACCGGGGAGCTGTTTTTT.

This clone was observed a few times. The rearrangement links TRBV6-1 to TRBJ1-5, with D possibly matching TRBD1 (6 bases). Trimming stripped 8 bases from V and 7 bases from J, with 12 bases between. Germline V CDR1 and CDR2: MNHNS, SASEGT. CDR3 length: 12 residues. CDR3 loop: CASGWGGQPQHF. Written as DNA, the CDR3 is TGTGCCAGCGGCTGGGGGGGCCAGCCCCAGCATTTT.

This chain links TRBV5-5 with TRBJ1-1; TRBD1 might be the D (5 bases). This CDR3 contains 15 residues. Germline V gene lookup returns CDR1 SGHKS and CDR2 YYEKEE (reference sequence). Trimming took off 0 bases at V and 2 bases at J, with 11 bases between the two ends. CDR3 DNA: TGTGCCAGCAGCTTGGTGGGGACGGGAAACACTGAAGCTTTCTTT. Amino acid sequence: CASSLVGTGNTEAFF.

As DNA, the CDR3 is TGCGCCAGCAGCTTAATTGGGGGCAAAAAATCAGAGACCCAGTACTTC. It translates to CASSLIGGKKSETQYF. V and J are TRBV5-1 and TRBJ2-5; D might be TRBD1 (6 bases). Trimming removed 2 bases from V and 4 bases from J, with 18 bases in between. This CDR3 spans 16 amino acids. Germline CDR1 SGHRS, CDR2 YFSETQ.

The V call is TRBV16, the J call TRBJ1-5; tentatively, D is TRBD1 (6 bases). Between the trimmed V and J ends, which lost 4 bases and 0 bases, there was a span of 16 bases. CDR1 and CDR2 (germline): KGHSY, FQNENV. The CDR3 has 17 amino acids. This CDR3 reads CASSRRTAAFSNQPQHF. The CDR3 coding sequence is TGTGCCAGCAGCCGGAGGACAGCCGCTTTTAGCAATCAGCCCCAGCATTTT.

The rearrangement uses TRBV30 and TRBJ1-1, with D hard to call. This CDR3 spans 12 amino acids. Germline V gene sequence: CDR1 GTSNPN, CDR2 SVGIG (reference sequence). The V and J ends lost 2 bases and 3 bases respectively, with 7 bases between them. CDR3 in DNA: TGTGCCTGGAGTCCCGGGGACACTGAAGCTTTCTTT. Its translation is CAWSPGDTEAFF.

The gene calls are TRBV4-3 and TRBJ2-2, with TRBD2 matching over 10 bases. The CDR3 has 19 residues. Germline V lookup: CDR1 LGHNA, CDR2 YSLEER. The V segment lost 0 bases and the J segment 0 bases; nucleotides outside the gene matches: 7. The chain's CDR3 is CASSQEGGLAVSNTGELFF. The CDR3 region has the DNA TGCGCCAGCAGCCAAGAGGGAGGACTAGCGGTTTCGAACACCGGGGAGCTGTTTTTT.

Written as DNA, the CDR3 is TGTGCCAGCTCTCAGGAGTTAAACTCCTACGAGCAGTACTTC. As protein: CASSQELNSYEQYF. The rearrangement joins TRBV18 to TRBJ2-7; no reliable D call. CDR3 length: 14 residues. Germline V gene sequence: CDR1 KGHSH, CDR2 LQKENI. V lost 6 bases, J lost 0 bases, and 12 bases lay in between.

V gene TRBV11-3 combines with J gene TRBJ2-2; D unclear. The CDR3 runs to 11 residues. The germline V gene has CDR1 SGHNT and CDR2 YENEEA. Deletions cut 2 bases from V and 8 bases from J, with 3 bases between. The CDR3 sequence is CASSLMGELFF. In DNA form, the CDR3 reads TGTGCCAGCAGCTTAATGGGGGAGCTGTTTTTT.

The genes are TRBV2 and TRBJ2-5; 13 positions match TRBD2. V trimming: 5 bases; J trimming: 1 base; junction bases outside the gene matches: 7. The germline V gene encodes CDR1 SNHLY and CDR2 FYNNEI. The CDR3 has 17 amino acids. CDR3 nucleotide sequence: TGTGCCAGCAGTTACGAGGGGACTAGCGGGGTCCAAGAGACCCAGTACTTC. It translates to CASSYEGTSGVQETQYF.

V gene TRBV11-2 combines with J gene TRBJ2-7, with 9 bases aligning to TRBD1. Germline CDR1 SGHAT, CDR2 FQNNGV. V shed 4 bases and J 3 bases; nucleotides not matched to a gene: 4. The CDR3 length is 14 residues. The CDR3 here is CASSWGQGVYEQYF. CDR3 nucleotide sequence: TGTGCCAGCAGCTGGGGACAGGGAGTCTACGAGCAGTACTTC.

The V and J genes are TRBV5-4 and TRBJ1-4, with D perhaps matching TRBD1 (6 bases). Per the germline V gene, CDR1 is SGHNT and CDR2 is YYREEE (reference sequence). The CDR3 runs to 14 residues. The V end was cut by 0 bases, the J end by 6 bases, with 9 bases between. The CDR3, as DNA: TGTGCCAGCAGCTTGGGGGGGGCTGATGAAAAACTGTTTTTT. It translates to CASSLGGADEKLFF.

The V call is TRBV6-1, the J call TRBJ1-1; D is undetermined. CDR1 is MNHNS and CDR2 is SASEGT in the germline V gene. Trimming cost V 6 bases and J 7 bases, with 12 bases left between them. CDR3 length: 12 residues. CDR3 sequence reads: CASRRQGNEAFF. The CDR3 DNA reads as TGTGCCAGCAGGAGACAAGGTAATGAAGCTTTCTTT.

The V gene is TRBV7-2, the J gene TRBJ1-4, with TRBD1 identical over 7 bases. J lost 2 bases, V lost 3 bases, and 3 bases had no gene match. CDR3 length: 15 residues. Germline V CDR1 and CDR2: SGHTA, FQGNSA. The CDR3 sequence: CASSFPGQTNEKLFF. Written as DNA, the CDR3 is TGTGCCAGCAGCTTCCCGGGACAGACTAATGAAAAACTGTTTTTT.

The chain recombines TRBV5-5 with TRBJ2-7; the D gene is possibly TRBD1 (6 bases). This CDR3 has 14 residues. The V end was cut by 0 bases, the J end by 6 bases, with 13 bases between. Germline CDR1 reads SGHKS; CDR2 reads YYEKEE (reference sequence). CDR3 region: CASSLGGRGGEQYF. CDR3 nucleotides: TGTGCCAGCAGCTTGGGCGGCAGGGGCGGCGAGCAGTACTTC.

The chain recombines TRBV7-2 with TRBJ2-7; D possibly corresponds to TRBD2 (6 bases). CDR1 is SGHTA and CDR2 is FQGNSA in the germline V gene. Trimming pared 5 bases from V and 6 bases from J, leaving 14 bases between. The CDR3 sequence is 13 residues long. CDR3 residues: CASSTSRGIEQYF. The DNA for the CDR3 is TGTGCCAGCAGCACGTCGCGGGGAATCGAGCAGTACTTC. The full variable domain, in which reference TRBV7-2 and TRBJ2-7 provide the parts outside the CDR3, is GAGVSQSPSNKVTEKGKDVELRCDPISGHTALYWYRQSLGQGLEFLIYFQGNSAPDKSGLPSDRFSAERTGGSVSTLTIQRTQQEDSAVYLCASSTSRGIEQYFGPGTRLTVT.